The rows below give T cell receptor beta chains drawn from one sample of a study of T cells in Graves' hyperthyroidism and ophthalmopathy. TCRdb reprocessed the multiplex PCR reads with MiXCR, giving one entry per CDR3 protein. The sample has approximately 610,000 distinct CDR3 sequences, roughly 14% seen once. Sequenced: blood. Every receptor here comes from a woman between 40 and 50 years old with Graves' ophthalmopathy. The CDR3 runs from the conserved cysteine through the conserved F or W. D genes are given only for firm matches. The size field is filled for only some rows; it gives once, few, many or a size class.

v_gene	d_gene	abundance	j_gene	CDR3aa	CDR3nt
TRBV27	.	many	TRBJ1-1	CASSRNSWVLTEAFF	TGTGCCAGCAGTCGAAACTCTTGGGTACTGACTGAAGCTTTCTTT
TRBV5-6	.	many	TRBJ1-2	CASSFDGVIGGYTF	TGTGCCAGCAGCTTTGATGGAGTGATCGGTGGCTACACCTTC
TRBV2	TRBD2	many	TRBJ2-2	CARTKAGVEDGGELFF	TGTGCCAGGACCAAAGCGGGAGTGGAGGATGGCGGGGAGCTGTTTTTT
TRBV29-1	TRBD1	few	TRBJ1-1	CSAVPRGRSEAFF	TGCAGCGCGGTCCCCAGGGGGCGTTCTGAAGCTTTCTTT
TRBV29-1	TRBD1	many	TRBJ1-5	CSVGDSSNQPQHF	TGCAGCGTTGGGGACAGTAGCAATCAGCCCCAGCATTTT
TRBV2	.	many	TRBJ2-7	CASSGALQGSYEQYF	TGTGCCAGCAGTGGAGCGCTTCAGGGAAGCTACGAGCAGTACTTC
TRBV11-2	TRBD1	many	TRBJ1-2	CASSLNRDRAANYGYTF	TGTGCCAGCAGCTTGAACCGGGACAGGGCAGCTAACTATGGCTACACCTTC
TRBV19	TRBD1	many	TRBJ1-5	CASSITGVDNQPQHF	TGTGCCAGTAGTATTACAGGGGTTGACAATCAGCCCCAGCATTTT
TRBV19	TRBD1	.	TRBJ1-1	CASSIRTGGGGEAFF	TGTGCCAGTAGTATCCGGACAGGGGGCGGCGGTGAAGCTTTCTTT
TRBV20-1	TRBD1	many	TRBJ2-2	CSAEDGTDTGELFF	TGCAGTGCTGAGGACGGGACAGACACCGGGGAGCTGTTTTTT
TRBV5-1	.	few	TRBJ1-1	CASSLAGKMAFF	TGCGCCAGCAGCTTGGCCGGCAAGATGGCTTTCTTT